This T cell receptor (beta chain) originates from a study of CD8+CD57+ T cells in acquired aplastic anemia. Profiling of TCR beta VDJ combinations and CDR3 sequences used genomic DNA as template. Each CDR3 protein is one row after TCRdb ran MiXCR on the reads. The table shows approximately 470,000 distinct CDR3 sequences, with approximately 32% occurring only once. In patients chosen for sequencing, flow cytometry had shown CD8+CD57+ cell expansion. With regard to this clonotype: Its specificity is unknown. One end of the junction varies from germline; a read error may be responsible.

Study outcomes and limitations: Roughly 29 was the count of CD8+ CDR3 sequences that patients shared with controls.

Material: sorted CD4+, CD8+, or CD8+CD57+ T cells (not recorded which) from PBMCs. This receptor was taken from a human donor with aplastic anemia.

The CDR3 DNA reads TGTGCCAGTAGTGACGGGGGGAGGAATTCACCCCTCCACTTT. It yields the protein CASSDGGRNSPLHF. The rearrangement uses TRBV25-1 and TRBJ1-6; D is possibly TRBD1 (5 bases). The V gene's germline CDR1 is MGHDK and CDR2 SYGVNS. This CDR3 has 14 residues. The entire variable domain, with the rest obtained from reference TRBV25-1 and TRBJ1-6, is as follows: EADIYQTPRYLVIGTGKKITLECSQTMGHDKMYWYQQDPGMELHLIHYSYGVNSTEKGDLSSESTVSRIRTEHFPLTLESARPSHTSQYLCASSDGGRNSPLHFGNGTRLTVT.